These 25 T cell receptor beta chains were all obtained from the same sample, sequenced in a study of vaccination and CD4 T cells after COVID-19. Their cognate antigens are unknown. Regarding treatment: roughly nine-day PBMC culture with coronavirus spike peptide pools or control peptides (ViraFEST assay). Sequenced with the Oncomine TCR Beta short-read assay was DNA taken from cultured CD4+ T cells. In TCRdb, the PCR reads were re-called with MiXCR into one record per CDR3 protein. In the table there are around 9,600 distinct CDR3 sequences, under 60% of which are singletons. Material for sequencing was CD4+ T cells from blood, cultured in vitro. The receptor source for this set is a human donor who had recovered from COVID-19.

This rearrangement joins TRBV5-1 to TRBJ1-2, with 7 bases lining up with TRBD1. Germline CDR1 reads SGHRS; CDR2 reads YFSETQ. With V trimmed by 4 bases and J by 8 bases, 11 bases remained unmatched. The CDR3 contains 14 residues. CDR3 protein: CASSPGGSLRGYTF. CDR3 bases: TGCGCCAGCAGCCCAGGGGGGTCCCTGAGGGGCTACACCTTC.

The gene calls are TRBV10-3 and TRBJ2-3, with a possible D match to TRBD1 (7 bases). Germline V gene lookup returns CDR1 ENHRY and CDR2 SYGVKD. Trimming took off 5 bases at V and 3 bases at J, with 12 bases between the two ends. The CDR3 is 14 residues long. The CDR3 region has the DNA TGTGCCATCAGTTGGACAGGAGGGACAGATACGCAGTATTTT. Translated: CAISWTGGTDTQYF.

This chain connects TRBV28 to TRBJ1-2; D gene unclear. CDR3 length: 15 amino acids. Trimming removed 0 bases at V and 0 bases at J, with 8 bases between. CDR1 and CDR2 (germline): MDHEN, SYDVKM. In DNA form, the CDR3 reads TGTGCCAGCAGTTTATGGGCCCGAGCTAACTATGGCTACACCTTC. As protein: CASSLWARANYGYTF.

This chain links TRBV6-1 with TRBJ1-5, with D unclear. CDR3 size: 15 residues. Deletions cut 7 bases from V and 3 bases from J, with 16 bases between. The V gene's germline CDR1 is MNHNS and CDR2 SASEGT. This CDR3 reads CASTIDDGYNQPQHF. CDR3 in DNA: TGTGCCAGCACCATAGACGACGGCTACAATCAGCCCCAGCATTTT.

Written as DNA, the CDR3 is TGTGCCAGCAGCTTAAGAACAGGGGGCTTTGAGCAGTACTTC. It codes for CASSLRTGGFEQYF. The chain has TRBV7-2 and TRBJ2-7; 9 bases agree with TRBD1. Germline CDR1 and CDR2: SGHTA and FQGNSA. CDR3 length: 14 residues. V lost 2 bases to trimming and J lost 7 bases; unmatched junction nucleotides: 6. The entire variable domain, with the rest obtained from reference TRBV7-2 and TRBJ2-7, is as follows: GAGVSQSPSNKVTEKGKDVELRCDPISGHTALYWYRQSLGQGLEFLIYFQGNSAPDKSGLPSDRFSAERTGGSVSTLTIQRTQQEDSAVYLCASSLRTGGFEQYFGPGTRLTVT.

The chain joins TRBV5-1 to TRBJ2-1; 9 bases agree with TRBD2. This CDR3 contains 18 residues. The V and J ends lost 0 bases and 7 bases, in that order; junction bases with no gene match: 14. Germline V gene sequence: CDR1 SGHRS, CDR2 YFSETQ. The CDR3 nucleotides are TGCGCCAGCAGCTTGGCCACCTCTCAGCGGGGGGTATCTAATGAGCAGTTCTTC. Residues: CASSLATSQRGVSNEQFF.

This clonotype has only a few counts. The chain recombines TRBV7-2 with TRBJ2-7; the D is unclear. Germline CDR1 and CDR2: SGHTA and FQGNSA. The CDR3 has 14 amino acids. Trimming took off 5 bases at V and 4 bases at J, with 15 bases between the two ends. CDR3 nucleotide sequence: TGTGCCAGCAGCCCCGGCTCTTTGGGTTACGAGCAGTACTTC. It is translated as CASSPGSLGYEQYF.

The genes are TRBV5-1 and TRBJ2-3, with D maybe TRBD2 (6 bases). The V end was cut by 2 bases, the J end by 2 bases, with 18 bases between. The germline CDR1 and CDR2 sequences are SGHRS and YFSETQ. The CDR3 covers 17 residues. In DNA form, the CDR3 reads TGCGCCAGCAGCTTAGGACGGGAGAGGGTTAACACAGATACGCAGTATTTT. It specifies CASSLGRERVNTDTQYF.

The table lists this clonotype with a few counts. This chain uses TRBV7-2 with TRBJ1-2; maybe TRBD1 (6 bases). The CDR3 has 12 residues. The germline CDR1 and CDR2 sequences are SGHTA and FQGNSA. The V gene lost 5 bases and the J gene lost 8 bases, with 12 bases spanning the gap. The CDR3 DNA sequence: TGTGCCAGCAGCCCGGGGGGGCGGGGCTACACCTTC. This codes for CASSPGGRGYTF. Together with reference TRBV7-2 and TRBJ1-2, the CDR3 gives the full variable domain: GAGVSQSPSNKVTEKGKDVELRCDPISGHTALYWYRQSLGQGLEFLIYFQGNSAPDKSGLPSDRFSAERTGGSVSTLTIQRTQQEDSAVYLCASSPGGRGYTFGSGTRLTVV.

This clonotype was seen only once. The chain links TRBV27 to TRBJ2-7, with 9 bases aligning to TRBD2. The V gene's germline CDR1 is MNHEY and CDR2 SMNVEV (reference sequence). CDR3 length equals 15 residues. The V segment lost 2 bases and the J segment 5 bases; nucleotides outside the gene matches: 7. The CDR3 coding sequence is TGTGCCAGCAGTTTAGCTAGCGGGGTGCGGAACGAGCAGTACTTC. Amino acid sequence: CASSLASGVRNEQYF.

This clonotype was counted only a few times. The chain is built from TRBV20-1 and TRBJ1-3, with D possibly being TRBD1 (5 bases). In germline, CDR1 is DFQATT, CDR2 SNEGSKA (reference sequence). The CDR3 covers 12 residues. Trimming removed 8 bases from V and 0 bases from J, with 8 bases in between. The CDR3 loop is CSTQGSGNTIYF. CDR3 nucleotides: TGCAGTACCCAGGGCTCTGGAAACACCATATATTTT.

This clonotype was seen only a few times. V usage is TRBV4-3 and J usage is TRBJ1-2; 9 bases are a match to TRBD1. The CDR3 length is 14 residues. Per the germline V gene, CDR1 is LGHNA and CDR2 is YSLEER. V lost 3 bases, J lost 7 bases, and 6 bases stayed unmatched. In DNA form, the CDR3 reads TGCGCCAGCAGCCACGCCGGGACAGGGTCTGGCTACACCTTC. Its protein is CASSHAGTGSGYTF.

A few counts support this clonotype. The chain joins TRBV6-1 to TRBJ1-2, with D unresolved. Germline V CDR1 and CDR2: MNHNS, SASEGT. The V and J ends lost 1 base and 6 bases respectively, with 9 bases between them. This CDR3 region has 13 residues. The DNA of the CDR3 is TGTGCCAGCAGTGAAGGGTCTATTCATGGCTACACCTTC. Its translation: CASSEGSIHGYTF.

This clonotype has just a few counts. J is TRBJ1-5 and V is TRBV6-1; weak D call: TRBD1 (6 bases). The germline gives CDR1 MNHNS, CDR2 SASEGT. The CDR3 consists of 15 residues. V was clipped by 10 bases and J by 1 base, with 17 bases between them. CDR3: CATDGGHVSNQPQHF. CDR3 nucleotides: TGTGCCACCGATGGGGGACACGTAAGCAATCAGCCCCAGCATTTT.

This clonotype was counted between two and nine times. The V call is TRBV18, the J call TRBJ2-7, with TRBD2 matching over 11 bases. The ends lost 5 bases at V and 7 bases at J; junction bases unmatched: 4. Germline V gene lookup returns CDR1 KGHSH and CDR2 LQKENI. The CDR3 is 13 amino acids. CDR3 coding DNA: TGTGCCAGCTCAGGACTAGCGGGTCAGGAGCAGTACTTC. Translated: CASSGLAGQEQYF.

The chain uses TRBV7-6 and TRBJ1-5; possible D gene TRBD1, 5 bases. This CDR3 has 14 amino acids. With 2 bases removed from V and 4 bases from J, the gap between germline ends came to 9 bases. Germline V gene lookup returns CDR1 SGHVS and CDR2 FNYEAQ. The CDR3 DNA reads as TGTGCCAGCAGCTTACTTGGGGCTAATCAGCCCCAGCATTTT. Its translation: CASSLLGANQPQHF.

This clonotype was observed a few times. V gene TRBV6-5 combines with J gene TRBJ2-7; a weak D match, TRBD1 (6 bases). CDR1 and CDR2 (germline): MNHEY, SVGAGI. The CDR3 length is 15 residues. The V and J ends lost 3 bases and 2 bases respectively, with 14 bases between them. The CDR3 loop reads CASSYLVGGAYEQYF. Written as DNA, the CDR3 is TGTGCCAGCAGTTATTTGGTAGGGGGAGCCTACGAGCAGTACTTC.

This clonotype came up a few times. The chain has TRBV7-2 and TRBJ1-4, with TRBD1 matching over 10 bases. CDR1 and CDR2 from the germline V gene are SGHTA and FQGNSA. The J segment lost 8 bases and the V segment lost 5 bases, leaving 11 bases of the junction unmatched. The CDR3 has 16 residues. CDR3 in DNA: TGTGCCAGCAGCCCGACCGGGACAGGGGTAGGAGAAAAACTGTTTTTT. Its protein is CASSPTGTGVGEKLFF.

J is TRBJ2-1 and V is TRBV20-1; D is unresolved. CDR3 length: 12 residues. V shed 3 bases and J shed 9 bases, with 12 bases lying between them. Per the germline V gene, CDR1 is DFQATT and CDR2 is SNEGSKA (reference sequence). The CDR3 bases are TGCAGTGCTAGGATTAGGAAGAGTGAGCAGTTCTTC. It translates to CSARIRKSEQFF.

V gene TRBV19 combines with J gene TRBJ1-6; TRBD1 is a possible D gene (5 bases). Deletions cut 6 bases from V and 10 bases from J, with 16 bases between. The CDR3 consists of 14 residues. Germline assignment: CDR1 LNHDA and CDR2 SQIVND (reference sequence). The CDR3 sequence: CASSMTVKGSPLHF. The DNA for the CDR3 is TGTGCCAGTAGCATGACAGTAAAAGGATCACCCCTCCACTTT.

The chain couples TRBV20-1 to TRBJ1-2, with a tentative D call TRBD1 (5 bases). There are 14 residues in the CDR3. Trimming left V 1 base short and J 5 bases short, with 14 bases between. Per germline, CDR1 DFQATT and CDR2 SNEGSKA (reference sequence). The DNA of the CDR3 is TGCAGTGCTAGAGGGGGGGTCTCTGAGTATGGCTACACCTTC. It encodes CSARGGVSEYGYTF.

This clonotype was observed a handful of times. This chain joins TRBV20-1 and TRBJ1-6; no definite D call. Germline lookup yields CDR1 DFQATT and CDR2 SNEGSKA (reference sequence). The V gene lost 3 bases and the J gene lost 7 bases, with 7 bases spanning the gap. CDR3 length: 12 residues. The CDR3 DNA sequence: TGCAGTGCTAGGGCGGGGAATTCACCCCTCCACTTT. It codes for CSARAGNSPLHF.

This chain links TRBV7-9 with TRBJ1-1; D possibly corresponds to TRBD1 (6 bases). This CDR3 comprises 16 residues. Trimming took 3 bases from V and 3 from J, leaving 17 bases between them. Per the germline V gene, CDR1 is SEHNR and CDR2 is FQNEAQ (reference sequence). The CDR3 DNA sequence: TGTGCCAGCAGCTTTCGGGCCGGGAGGGGGGACACTGAAGCTTTCTTT. Translated, it gives CASSFRAGRGDTEAFF.

This clonotype was detected only a few times. The chain has TRBV6-2 or TRBV6-3 and TRBJ1-6; unclear D gene. The CDR3 loop spans 14 amino acids. The germline CDR1 and CDR2 sequences are MNHEY and SVGEGT. Trimming left V 4 bases short and J 13 bases short, with 17 bases between. CDR3 nucleotide sequence: TGTGCCAGCAGTTCCGACCACCGCGGCTCCCCCCTCCACTTT. Translation gives CASSSDHRGSPLHF.

The CDR3 DNA follows: TGTGCCAGCAGGGGAGGGGGGTTCACCGGGGAGCTGTTTTTT. Residues: CASRGGGFTGELFF. The chain couples TRBV6-1 to TRBJ2-2; D may be TRBD2 (7 bases). The CDR3 totals 14 residues. Germline-derived CDR1 and CDR2 are MNHNS and SASEGT. V was trimmed by 6 bases and J by 4 bases, leaving 12 bases between them.